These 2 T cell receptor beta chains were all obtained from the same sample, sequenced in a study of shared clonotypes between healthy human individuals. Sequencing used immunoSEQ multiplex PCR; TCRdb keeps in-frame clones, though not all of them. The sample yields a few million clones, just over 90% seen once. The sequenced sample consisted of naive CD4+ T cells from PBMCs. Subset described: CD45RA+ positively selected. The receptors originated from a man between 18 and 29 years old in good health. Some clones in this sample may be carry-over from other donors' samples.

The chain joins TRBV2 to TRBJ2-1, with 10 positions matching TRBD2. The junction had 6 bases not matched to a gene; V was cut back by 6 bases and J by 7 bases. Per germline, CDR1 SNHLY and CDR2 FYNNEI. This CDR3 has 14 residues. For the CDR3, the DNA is TGTGCCAGCAGGGCACTAGCGGGATTTAATGAGCAGTTCTTC. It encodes CASRALAGFNEQFF.

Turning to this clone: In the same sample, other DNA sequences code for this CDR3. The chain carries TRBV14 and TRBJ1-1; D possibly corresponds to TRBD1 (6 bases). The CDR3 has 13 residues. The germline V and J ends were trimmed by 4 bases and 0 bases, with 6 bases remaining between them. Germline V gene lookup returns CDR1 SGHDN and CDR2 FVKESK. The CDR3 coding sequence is TGTGCCAGCAGCCGGACAGTGAACACTGAAGCTTTCTTT. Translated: CASSRTVNTEAFF.